Below, one TCR beta chain is given with its context. Antigen specificity is unknown. The germline V gene encodes CDR1 SNHLY and CDR2 FYNNEI. The CDR3 loop spans 14 amino acids. After removal of 5 bases from V and 8 bases from J, the junction contained 4 bases not matched to a gene. Sequencing used immunoSEQ multiplex PCR; TCRdb keeps in-frame clones, though not all of them. The table records 100,000 or so clones, around 94% of them present only once. The data belong to a study of T cell responses to AZD1222 COVID-19 vaccine. As for the study in general: Analyses pooled second doses at about 4 or about 12 weeks. Findings and limits, study-wide: Possibly, clonal diversity was underestimated; donors were largely white British and included more females. Repertoire samples came only from after the peak T cell response.

The chain is built from TRBV2 and TRBJ1-4; 11 nucleotides match TRBD1. The source of this sequence is an adult in good health. Sequences were derived from peripheral blood, sampled on day 0 of AZD1222 vaccination. The CDR3 spells CASSRRTGGEKLFF. CDR3 coding DNA: TGTGCCAGCAGTAGACGGACAGGGGGCGAAAAACTGTTTTTT.